This is a list of T cell receptor beta chains from one sample in a study of shared T cell receptors in the human thymus. The data were produced by immunoSEQ multiplex PCR, yet TCRdb's version contains in-frame clones alone and is incomplete. Among about 660,000 clones listed, approximately 87% were seen once. This sample also appeared in a second study, on human thymus T cells.

The specimen was thymocytes. These receptors came from a boy under three years old with a congenital heart defect. The CDR3 runs from the conserved cysteine through the conserved F or W.

J gene,V gene,CDR3 protein
TRBJ1-4,TRBV2,CASRDHRGTTNEKLFF
TRBJ1-1,TRBV10-2,CASSDSRAGNTEAFF
TRBJ2-7,TRBV19,CASSIWGQGFYEQYF
TRBJ2-3,TRBV11-2,CASSLRGLAGGPQDTQYF
TRBJ2-3,TRBV4-1,CASSPPGQGCPDTQYF
TRBJ2-1,TRBV5-6,CASSLASGGPEQFF
TRBJ2-1,TRBV7-9,CASTVEGASYNEQFF
TRBJ1-2,TRBV29-1,CSVGLRGQGYVDGYTF
TRBJ2-1,TRBV28,CASSPRDRVLYYNEQFF
TRBJ2-7,TRBV19,CASSIWNRGVGSYEQYF
TRBJ2-6,TRBV9,CASSSGRLAGANVLTF
TRBJ1-2,TRBV18,CASSPRGTGWKGYTF
TRBJ2-7,TRBV29-1,CSCLGGDEQYF